The 27 T cell receptor beta chains in this list originate from one sample, sequenced in a study of T-cell reconstitution after alpha-beta-depleted transplantation in children. Unique molecular identifiers tagged the TCRbeta library. TCRdb re-called the PCR reads with MiXCR, one entry per CDR3 protein. In the table there are fewer than 500,000 distinct CDR3 sequences, approximately 42% of which are singletons. The input for sequencing was PBMCs, taken before TCRalphabeta/CD19-depleted stem cell transplant. The receptors here all came from a girl aged 2-9 years with aplastic anemia, due to receive a stem cell transplant.

The chain employs TRBV4-2 and TRBJ2-7; D might be TRBD1 or TRBD2, each matching 7 bases. V was trimmed by 0 bases and J by 0 bases, leaving 15 bases between them. This CDR3 spans 17 amino acids. Germline CDR1 and CDR2: LGHNA and YNFKEQ. The CDR3 bases are TGTGCCAGCAGCCAAGATCAGGGGGGGCATAGCTCCTACGAGCAGTACTTC. It encodes CASSQDQGGHSSYEQYF.

The rearrangement joins TRBV20-1 to TRBJ1-2, with D perhaps matching TRBD1 (5 bases). V was clipped by 6 bases and J by 3 bases, with 17 bases between them. This CDR3 has 14 residues. Germline V gene sequence: CDR1 DFQATT, CDR2 SNEGSKA (reference sequence). The CDR3 nucleotides are TGCAGTGCCTACCTCGACGGGACCTACTATGGCTACACCTTC. It codes for CSAYLDGTYYGYTF.

The V call is TRBV7-7, the J call TRBJ1-4; a possible D gene is TRBD1 (6 bases). The CDR3 sequence is 18 residues long. CDR1 and CDR2 from the germline V gene are SSHAT and FNYEAQ (reference sequence). V lost 5 bases and J 8 bases, leaving 27 bases between the germline ends. The CDR3 coding sequence is TGTGCCAGCAGCCCCCGCAGAAGGTTACAGGGCTGGGAGGAAAAACTGTTTTTT. Translated, it gives CASSPRRRLQGWEEKLFF.

The CDR3 spells CASSLVVLRGEQYF. CDR3 in DNA: TGTGCCAGCAGCTTGGTCGTACTACGAGGCGAGCAGTACTTC. This sequence joins TRBV5-5 and TRBJ2-7; D remains ambiguous. Germline V gives CDR1 SGHKS, CDR2 YYEKEE (reference sequence). The CDR3 has 14 amino acids. V dropped 0 bases and J dropped 6 bases, with 13 bases sitting between them.

The table lists this clonotype with many counts. CDR3 in DNA: TGTGCCATCGGGGCCGACAGGGATTACGAGCAGTACTTC. Amino acid sequence: CAIGADRDYEQYF. The chain links TRBV10-3 to TRBJ2-7; TRBD1 agrees at 7 bases. The V gene's germline CDR1 is ENHRY and CDR2 SYGVKD. The CDR3 covers 13 residues. J was trimmed by 4 bases and V by 8 bases; bases with no gene match: 8.

This clonotype was seen once. This clone may be a read error of a much larger clone one base away. The chain has TRBV12-3 or TRBV12-4 and TRBJ2-1, with TRBD2 matching 15 bases. The CDR3 has 17 amino acids. CDR3 residues: CTSSSGTSGRLYNEQFF. The CDR3 bases are TGTACCAGCAGTTCAGGGACTAGCGGGAGGCTTTACAATGAGCAGTTCTTC.

The chain recombines TRBV5-6 with TRBJ2-1, with D unclear. The CDR3 has 16 amino acids. Trimming took off 4 bases at V and 8 bases at J, with 22 bases between the two ends. Per the germline V gene, CDR1 is SGHDT and CDR2 is YYEEEE. Here the CDR3 reads CASSPEVLRESDEQFF. As DNA, the CDR3 is TGTGCCAGCAGCCCGGAAGTTCTAAGGGAAAGCGATGAGCAGTTCTTC. Combining the CDR3 with reference TRBV5-6 and TRBJ2-1 gives the whole variable domain DAGVTQSPTHLIKTRGQQVTLRCSPKSGHDTVSWYQQALGQGPQFIFQYYEEEERQRGNFPDRFSGHQFPNYSSELNVNALLLGDSALYLCASSPEVLRESDEQFFGPGTRLTVL.

J is TRBJ1-2 and V is TRBV10-3; 8 nucleotides align to TRBD1. The CDR3 sequence is 15 residues long. The V gene end was trimmed by 6 bases and the J gene end by 1 base; junction bases not matched to a gene: 7. Germline assignment: CDR1 ENHRY and CDR2 SYGVKD. The CDR3 nucleotides are TGTGCCATCAGAGCTGACAGGGGAGGTAACTATGGCTACACCTTC. As protein: CAIRADRGGNYGYTF.

The chain is built from TRBV6-1 and TRBJ2-1, with D possibly being TRBD1 (6 bases). The CDR3 length is 13 residues. Germline lookup yields CDR1 MNHNS and CDR2 SASEGT. The germline V and J ends were trimmed by 4 bases and 7 bases, with 11 bases remaining between them. This CDR3 is CASSAGAWNEQFF. The DNA for the CDR3 is TGTGCCAGCAGTGCAGGGGCTTGGAATGAGCAGTTCTTC.

This clonotype was found a few times. The rearrangement joins TRBV15 to TRBJ2-7; TRBD2 aligns across 9 bases. Germline V gives CDR1 LNHNV, CDR2 YYDKDF (reference sequence). The CDR3 extends over 14 amino acids. Unmatched junction bases numbered 3, after V lost 2 bases and J lost 4 bases. The CDR3 here is CATSRKAGGYEQYF. The DNA of the CDR3 is TGTGCCACCAGCAGAAAAGCGGGAGGATACGAGCAGTACTTC.

DNA of the CDR3: TGTGCCAGCAGCGTAGAGAGCACAGATACGCAGTATTTT. It specifies CASSVESTDTQYF. The chain carries TRBV9 and TRBJ2-3; D is undetermined. V dropped 0 bases and J dropped 0 bases, with 2 bases sitting between them. The CDR3 contains 13 residues. Per the germline V gene, CDR1 is SGDLS and CDR2 is YYNGEE.

The V call is TRBV4-2, the J call TRBJ2-5; 7 nucleotides match TRBD1. CDR1 and CDR2 from the germline V gene are LGHNA and YNFKEQ. The CDR3 is made up of 15 amino acids. The ends lost 2 bases at V and 4 bases at J; junction bases unmatched: 7. CDR3 nucleotides: TGTGCCAGCAGCCAAAGTCGGGACAGTAGAGAGACCCAGTACTTC. Translating it yields CASSQSRDSRETQYF.

V usage is TRBV2 and J usage is TRBJ2-7, with 7 bases fitting TRBD1. The CDR3 has 13 amino acids. Trimming at V came to 5 bases and at J to 7 bases, leaving 8 bases not matched to a gene. Germline-derived CDR1 and CDR2 are SNHLY and FYNNEI. The CDR3 DNA reads as TGTGCCAGCAGTAACAGGGGCTGGTGGGAGCAGTACTTC. Translating it yields CASSNRGWWEQYF.

The V call is TRBV5-1, the J call TRBJ2-5; tentatively, D is TRBD1 (6 bases). The CDR3 extends over 14 amino acids. V was trimmed by 5 bases and J by 4 bases, leaving 15 bases between them. CDR1 is SGHRS, CDR2 YFSETQ, per germline. For the CDR3, the DNA is TGCGCCAGCAGAGGACAGCTGAGTGGAGAGACCCAGTACTTC. Residues: CASRGQLSGETQYF.

This clonotype was observed a handful of times. The chain recombines TRBV29-1 with TRBJ2-3; 8 bases align to TRBD1. The CDR3 has 14 amino acids. J was trimmed by 3 bases and V by 4 bases; bases with no gene match: 6. CDR1 and CDR2 (germline): SQVTM, ANQGSEA. CDR3 coding DNA: TGCAGCGTTGCCGAACAGGGGGTTACAGATACGCAGTATTTT. It translates to CSVAEQGVTDTQYF.

The count of this clonotype is one. The chain joins TRBV20-1 to TRBJ2-3, with D perhaps TRBD2 (6 bases). The V gene lost 6 bases and the J gene lost 1 base, with 8 bases spanning the gap. The CDR3 runs 12 residues. CDR1 is DFQATT, CDR2 SNEGSKA, per germline (reference sequence). CDR3 region: CSARRGTDTQYF. CDR3 bases: TGCAGTGCCAGGAGGGGCACAGATACGCAGTATTTT.

This clonotype appeared many times. The chain couples TRBV29-1 to TRBJ1-1; 8 positions match TRBD1. Germline-derived CDR1 and CDR2 are SQVTM and ANQGSEA. V was clipped by 2 bases and J by 7 bases; unmatched bases: 3. CDR3 length: 12 residues. CDR3 bases: TGCAGCGTTGAACGGGACAGGCTTGAAGCTTTCTTT. Translating gives CSVERDRLEAFF.

Worth noting for this clonotype: Since the CDR3 does not end with the conserved phenylalanine or tryptophan, this likely comes from a read error. The gene calls are TRBV7-9 and TRBJ1-4; D uncertain. This CDR3 region has 15 residues. CDR1 SEHNR and CDR2 FQNEAQ come from the germline V gene (reference sequence). Trimming removed 0 bases from V and 4 bases from J, with 9 bases in between. The CDR3 spells CASSLATGFNEKLFL. In nucleotides, the CDR3 is TGTGCCAGCAGCTTAGCTACGGGTTTTAATGAAAAACTGTTTTTA.

The genes are TRBV5-6 and TRBJ2-1; D unclear. Germline CDR1 SGHDT, CDR2 YYEEEE. Between the trimmed V and J ends, which lost 0 bases and 7 bases, there was a span of 8 bases. The CDR3 sequence is 13 residues long. The DNA for the CDR3 is TGTGCCAGCAGCTTGGTGGCGGCTAATGAGCAGTTCTTC. Translated: CASSLVAANEQFF.

V and J are TRBV19 and TRBJ2-1; a possible D gene is TRBD2 (6 bases). The CDR3 contains 13 residues. Per the germline V gene, CDR1 is LNHDA and CDR2 is SQIVND (reference sequence). Trimming cost V 5 bases and J 5 bases, with 10 bases left between them. The CDR3 loop reads CASSQGLNNEQFF. Here the CDR3 DNA reads TGTGCCAGTAGTCAGGGACTCAACAATGAGCAGTTCTTC.

At least ten counts were recorded for this clonotype. The chain carries TRBV2 and TRBJ2-2; TRBD2 matches at 12 bases. V dropped 8 bases and J dropped 0; count of bases not matched to a gene: 7. The CDR3 is 17 amino acids. Per germline, CDR1 SNHLY and CDR2 FYNNEI. In nucleotides, the CDR3 is TGTGCCAGCTGGGGACTAGCGGGTGCCGCGAACACCGGGGAGCTGTTTTTT. Protein: CASWGLAGAANTGELFF.

The J gene is TRBJ2-7, the V gene TRBV3-1, with 10 bases lining up with TRBD2. Germline CDR1 and CDR2: LGHDT and YNNKEL (reference sequence). J lost 1 base, V lost 1 base, and 4 bases had no gene match. This CDR3 comprises 16 residues. CDR3 sequence: CASSQVRLAGSYEQYF. CDR3 DNA sequence: TGTGCCAGCAGCCAAGTGAGACTAGCGGGTTCCTACGAGCAGTACTTC.

The genes are TRBV24-1 and TRBJ2-7; 11 bases map to TRBD1. V shed 5 bases and J 5 bases; nucleotides not matched to a gene: 1. This CDR3 is built from 13 residues. CDR1 is KGHDR, CDR2 SFDVKD, per germline. The CDR3 protein is CATSAGQGDEQYF. The CDR3 nucleotides read TGTGCCACCAGTGCGGGACAGGGGGACGAGCAGTACTTC.

The V call is TRBV15, the J call TRBJ2-1; the match to TRBD2 covers 10 bases. The CDR3 totals 16 residues. Per the germline V gene, CDR1 is LNHNV and CDR2 is YYDKDF (reference sequence). The V and J ends lost 5 bases and 8 bases, in that order; junction bases with no gene match: 12. The CDR3 is CATSGNRLAGVHEQFF. The CDR3 DNA sequence: TGTGCCACCAGCGGCAACCGGCTAGCGGGAGTCCATGAGCAGTTCTTC.

This clonotype has a handful of counts. The rearrangement links TRBV7-2 to TRBJ1-4; no firm D call. From germline, CDR1 is SGHTA and CDR2 FQGNSA. Trimming pared 3 bases from V and 0 bases from J, leaving 5 bases between. The CDR3 totals 14 residues. In nucleotides, the CDR3 is TGTGCCAGCAGCTTGGTTTCAACTAATGAAAAACTGTTTTTT. Amino acid sequence: CASSLVSTNEKLFF. Full variable domain (remainder filled in from reference TRBV7-2 and TRBJ1-4): GAGVSQSPSNKVTEKGKDVELRCDPISGHTALYWYRQSLGQGLEFLIYFQGNSAPDKSGLPSDRFSAERTGGSVSTLTIQRTQQEDSAVYLCASSLVSTNEKLFFGSGTQLSVL.

This clonotype was counted a few times. J is TRBJ1-6 and V is TRBV27, with TRBD1 identical over 8 bases. The CDR3 covers 14 residues. The germline V gene encodes CDR1 MNHEY and CDR2 SMNVEV (reference sequence). With V trimmed by 6 bases and J by 8 bases, 6 bases remained unmatched. The CDR3: CASRIQGGDSPLHF. The CDR3 nucleotides are TGTGCCAGCAGAATACAGGGGGGTGATTCACCCCTCCACTTT.

This clonotype showed up many times. The chain joins TRBV20-1 to TRBJ1-1, with a possible D match to TRBD1 (5 bases). The germline CDR1 and CDR2 sequences are DFQATT and SNEGSKA (reference sequence). The CDR3 has 13 residues. Deletions cut 5 bases from V and 3 bases from J, with 13 bases between. The DNA for the CDR3 is TGCAGTGCTGGGGGGTTTAGAGACACTGAAGCTTTCTTT. This encodes CSAGGFRDTEAFF.